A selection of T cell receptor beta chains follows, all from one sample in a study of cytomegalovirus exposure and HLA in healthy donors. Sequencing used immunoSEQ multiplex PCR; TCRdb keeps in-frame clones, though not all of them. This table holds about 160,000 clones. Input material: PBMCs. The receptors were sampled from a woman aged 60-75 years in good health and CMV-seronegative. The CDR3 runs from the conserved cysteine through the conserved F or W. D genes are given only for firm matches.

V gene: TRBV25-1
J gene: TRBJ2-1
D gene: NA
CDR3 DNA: TGTGCCAGCAGCGACTCAAGCCCGGGCCCCTCGGGGGATGAGCAGTTCTTC
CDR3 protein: CASSDSSPGPSGDEQFF

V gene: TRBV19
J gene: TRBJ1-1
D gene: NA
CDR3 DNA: TGTGCCAGTAGTAGGGTTGGGCAGAAGAACACTGAAGCTTTCTTT
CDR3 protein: CASSRVGQKNTEAFF

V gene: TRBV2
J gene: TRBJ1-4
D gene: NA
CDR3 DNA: TGTGCCAGCAGCCCTGGGAGGGAAAAACTGTTTTTT
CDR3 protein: CASSPGREKLFF

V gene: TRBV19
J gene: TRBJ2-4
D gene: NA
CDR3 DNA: TGTGCCAGTAGTATAGATCCCTCGTCGATACAATTAGCCAAAAACATTCAGTACTTC
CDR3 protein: CASSIDPSSIQLAKNIQYF

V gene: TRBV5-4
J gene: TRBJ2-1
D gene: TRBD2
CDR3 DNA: TGTGCCAGCAGCCCAAGCGGGAGGTCCAATGAGCAGTTCTTC
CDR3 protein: CASSPSGRSNEQFF

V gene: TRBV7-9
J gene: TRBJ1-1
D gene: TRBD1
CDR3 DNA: TGTGCCAGCAGCCCGACAGGGACAGGGAGGAGGACTGAAGCTTTCTTT
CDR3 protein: CASSPTGTGRRTEAFF

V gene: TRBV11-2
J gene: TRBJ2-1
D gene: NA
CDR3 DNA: TGTGCCAGCAGCTTTGGTGAAGTTCGAGGCAATGAGCAGTTCTTC
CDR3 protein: CASSFGEVRGNEQFF

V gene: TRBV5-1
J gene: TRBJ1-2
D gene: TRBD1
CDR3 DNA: TGCGCCAGCAGCGGGGGACAGGGGGAATACTATGGCTACACCTTC
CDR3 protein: CASSGGQGEYYGYTF

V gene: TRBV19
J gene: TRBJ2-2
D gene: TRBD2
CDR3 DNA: TGTGCCAGTACCGACGCCCGACTAGCGGGCTTGTGGACCGGGGAGCTGTTTTTT
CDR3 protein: CASTDARLAGLWTGELFF

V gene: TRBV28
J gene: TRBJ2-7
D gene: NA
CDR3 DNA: TGTGCCAGCAGTGCTAGCTCCTACGAGCAGTACTTC
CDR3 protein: CASSASSYEQYF

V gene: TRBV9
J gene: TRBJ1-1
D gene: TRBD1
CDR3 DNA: TGTGCCAGCAGCGTAGGTCCAGGGGGTGGTGACACTGAAGCTTTCTTT
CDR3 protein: CASSVGPGGGDTEAFF

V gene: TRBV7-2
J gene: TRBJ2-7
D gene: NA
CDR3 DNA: TGTGCCAGCAGCTTAGCGTGGAGCTCCTACGAGCAGTACTTC
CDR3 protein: CASSLAWSSYEQYF

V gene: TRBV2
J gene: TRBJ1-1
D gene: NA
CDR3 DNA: TGTGCCAGCAGTGGGAGCCAACAGAACACTGAAGCTTTCTTT
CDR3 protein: CASSGSQQNTEAFF

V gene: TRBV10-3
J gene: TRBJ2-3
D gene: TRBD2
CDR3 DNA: TGTGCCATCGCAGGTTCAATGGGGGGAGGGACAGATACGCAGTATTTT
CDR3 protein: CAIAGSMGGGTDTQYF

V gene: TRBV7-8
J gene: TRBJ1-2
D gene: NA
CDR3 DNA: TGTGCCAGCAGCTTAGGTCGGGATCTCTATGGCTACACCTTC
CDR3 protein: CASSLGRDLYGYTF

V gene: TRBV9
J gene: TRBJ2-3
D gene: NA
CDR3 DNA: TGTGCCAGCAGCTCGCCAGCGGCCGCTAGCACAGATACGCAGTATTTT
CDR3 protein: CASSSPAAASTDTQYF

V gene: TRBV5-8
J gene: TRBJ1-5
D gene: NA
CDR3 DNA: TGTGCCAGCAGCCCGGGAGTAACTAGCAATCAGCCCCAGCATTTT
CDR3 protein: CASSPGVTSNQPQHF

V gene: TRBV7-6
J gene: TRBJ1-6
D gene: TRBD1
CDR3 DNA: TGTGCCAGCAGCCGGACAGGGGGAAATTCACCCCTCCACTTT
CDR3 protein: CASSRTGGNSPLHF

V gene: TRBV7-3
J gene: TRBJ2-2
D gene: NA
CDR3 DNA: TGTGCCAGCAGCCCCGGACAACTGAACACCGGGGAGCTGTTTTTT
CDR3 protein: CASSPGQLNTGELFF

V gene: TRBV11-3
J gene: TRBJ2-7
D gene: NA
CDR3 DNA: TGTGCCAGCAGCGTCACAGGGAGAAGCTACGAGCAGTACTTC
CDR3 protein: CASSVTGRSYEQYF

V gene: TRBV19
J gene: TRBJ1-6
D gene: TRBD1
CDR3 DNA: TGTGCCAGTAGTACCACCAGGGGGTCCGATTCACCCCTCCACTTT
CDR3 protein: CASSTTRGSDSPLHF